This paragraph reports one T cell receptor (beta chain). These data are taken from a study of blood T cell repertoires in COVID-19. Study in general: Sources were T cells, B-cell-depleted T cells, or PBMCs; the material itself was cDNA or gDNA.

Seattle patients were enrolled during active infection and followed longitudinally. The authors' processing: Reference gene primer amplification gave estimated nucleated cell counts. Clones were read by immunoSEQ multiplex PCR, and TCRdb kept only the in-frame ones, dropping some. V and J calls and clone size are as listed in that table; D and trimming were resolved from the DNA. The sample holds about 180,000 clones, roughly 83% seen once. The receptor comes from a woman in her thirties or forties with COVID-19, enrolled during active disease. The sequenced sample was peripheral blood.

Here the CDR3 DNA reads TGTGCCAGCAGCCAAGAGCCGGGCAGGGGTTGGGAGACCCAGTACTTC. Its translation: CASSQEPGRGWETQYF. The rearrangement uses TRBV3-1 (or the pseudogene TRBV3-2) and TRBJ2-5; TRBD1 is a possible D gene (6 bases). The CDR3 is 16 residues long. Looked up from germline, CDR1 is LGHDT and CDR2 is YNNKEL (reference sequence). Between the trimmed V and J ends, which lost 0 bases and 5 bases, there was a span of 16 bases.